The entry that follows covers one TCR beta chain sequence. Profiled with immunoSEQ multiplex PCR; TCRdb holds only in-frame clones, not every one. The table includes about 38,000 clones, around 90% detected once. This entry comes from a study of T cell changes during pregnancy in multiple sclerosis. The V gene end was trimmed by 0 bases and the J gene end by 6 bases; junction bases not matched to a gene: 5. The CDR3 spans 16 residues. The germline V gene encodes CDR1 SGHTS and CDR2 YDEGEE. The starting material was CD4+ T cells from peripheral blood mononuclear cells, obtained in the second trimester of pregnancy. The receptor comes from a female donor with multiple sclerosis, enrolled in a pregnancy study. The gene calls are TRBV5-8 and TRBJ2-1; 11 bases fit TRBD2. CDR3 in DNA: TGTGCCAGCAGCTTGGGCCTAGCGGGAGGAGGCAATGAGCAGTTCTTC. Amino acid sequence: CASSLGLAGGGNEQFF. The variable domain in full, with the rest retrieved from reference TRBV5-8 and TRBJ2-1, is EAGVTQSPTHLIKTRGQQATLRCSPISGHTSVYWYQQALGLGLQFLLWYDEGEERNRGNFPPRFSGRQFPNYSSELNVNALELEDSALYLCASSLGLAGGGNEQFFGPGTRLTVL.